The 32 T cell receptor beta chains below were found in one sample sequenced in a study of blood T cell repertoires in COVID-19. TCRdb's table, derived via immunoSEQ multiplex PCR, lists solely in-frame clones and lacks some. The sample carries about 98,000 clones, roughly nine tenths recorded once. Sequencing was carried out using peripheral blood. Receptors were obtained from a man aged 50 to 60 with active COVID-19.

J is TRBJ2-7 and V is TRBV12-3 or TRBV12-4; D is undetermined. The CDR3 contains 12 residues. Trimming shortened V by 7 bases and J by 3 bases, and 10 bases separated the two germline ends. The CDR3 reads CASTTSLYEQYF. The DNA of the CDR3 is TGTGCCAGCACTACTTCTCTCTACGAGCAGTACTTC.

Written as DNA, the CDR3 is TGTGCCAGCAGTTACTCGGACAGGGTCTACGAGCAGTACTTC. Its translation: CASSYSDRVYEQYF. The chain uses TRBV6-6 and TRBJ2-7; TRBD1 agrees at 8 bases. This CDR3 has 14 amino acids. The J segment lost 3 bases and the V segment lost 0 bases, leaving 1 base of the junction unmatched. Germline loops: CDR1 MNHNY, CDR2 SVGAGI (reference sequence).

The chain combines TRBV6-5 with TRBJ2-5, with 11 bases aligning to TRBD2. This CDR3 is built from 16 residues. CDR1 is MNHEY and CDR2 is SVGAGI in the germline V gene. Trimming at V came to 2 bases and at J to 4 bases, leaving 6 bases not matched to a gene. The chain's CDR3 is CASSYGSGGAGETQYF. The CDR3 bases are TGTGCCAGCAGTTACGGTAGCGGGGGGGCCGGAGAGACCCAGTACTTC.

This clone was detected only once. The chain carries TRBV6-2 or TRBV6-3 and TRBJ1-2; D might be TRBD1 (6 bases). The V end lost 3 bases, the J end lost 4 bases, and 15 bases lay between the germline ends. The CDR3 has 15 amino acids. CDR1 MNHEY and CDR2 SVGEGT come from the germline V gene. For the CDR3, the DNA is TGTGCCAGCAGTTATGGGGGCGGAAGCCTCTATGGCTACACCTTC. Its protein is CASSYGGGSLYGYTF.

The chain uses TRBV7-2 and TRBJ2-5; D is possibly TRBD1 (5 bases). The germline gives CDR1 SGHTA, CDR2 FQGNSA. CDR3 length: 16 amino acids. V was trimmed by 3 bases and J by 4 bases, leaving 18 bases between them. CDR3: CASSLYIGVYGETQYF. DNA for the CDR3: TGTGCCAGCAGCTTGTATATAGGGGTGTACGGAGAGACCCAGTACTTC.

V is TRBV3-1 (or the pseudogene TRBV3-2) and J is TRBJ2-3, with a possible D match to TRBD1 (5 bases). This CDR3 is built from 12 residues. CDR1 and CDR2 from the germline V gene are LGHDT and YNNKEL (reference sequence). The V and J ends lost 7 bases and 5 bases respectively, with 10 bases between them. Written as DNA, the CDR3 is TGTGCCAGCATAACGCAGGGAGATACGCAGTATTTT. It encodes CASITQGDTQYF.

The chain joins TRBV5-8 to TRBJ2-5, with TRBD1 matching over 7 bases. Germline CDR1 reads SGHTS; CDR2 reads YDEGEE. V shed 3 bases and J 0 bases; nucleotides not matched to a gene: 8. The CDR3 sequence is 16 residues long. The CDR3 DNA follows: TGTGCCAGCAGCTCGAGGACAGGCGAATACCAAGAGACCCAGTACTTC. The encoded protein is CASSSRTGEYQETQYF.

The CDR3 loop reads CASSLGTEDLNYGYTF. DNA of the CDR3: TGTGCCAGCAGCTTGGGGACAGAAGACTTAAACTATGGCTACACCTTC. The chain has TRBV5-4 and TRBJ1-2; D is perhaps TRBD1 (6 bases). This CDR3 region has 16 residues. Per germline, CDR1 SGHNT and CDR2 YYREEE (reference sequence). Trimming removed 0 bases at V and 2 bases at J, with 14 bases between.

J is TRBJ1-2 and V is TRBV21-1. TRBV21-1 corresponds to a pseudogene. The CDR3 consists of 13 residues. The CDR3 bases are TGTGCCAGCAACCTTGGGGAGGGTGGTGGCTACACCTTC. Amino acids: CASNLGEGGGYTF.

The chain employs TRBV12-3 or TRBV12-4 and TRBJ1-2; D gene unclear. This CDR3 comprises 11 residues. The V end was cut by 1 base, the J end by 8 bases, with 5 bases between. CDR3: CASSLGGGYTF. For the CDR3, the DNA is TGTGCCAGCAGTTTAGGAGGGGGCTACACCTTC.

This clone was seen a single time. CDR3 nucleotide sequence: TGCGCCAGCAGCTTGTGGGCACAGAGCTCCTATAATTCACCCCTCCACTTT. This sequence encodes CASSLWAQSSYNSPLHF. The gene calls are TRBV5-1 and TRBJ1-6; D is unresolved. The CDR3 length is 17 residues. The V gene lost 1 base and the J gene lost 0 bases, with 11 bases spanning the gap. CDR1 SGHRS and CDR2 YFSETQ come from the germline V gene.

The V call is TRBV19, the J call TRBJ2-1; unclear D gene. Between the trimmed V and J ends, which lost 5 bases and 4 bases, there was a span of 9 bases. The CDR3 spans 13 residues. CDR1 and CDR2 (germline): LNHDA, SQIVND (reference sequence). The CDR3 region is CASSQTRYNEQFF. CDR3 coding DNA: TGTGCCAGTAGTCAAACGCGATACAATGAGCAGTTCTTC.

The J gene is TRBJ1-1, the V gene TRBV7-9; 7 nucleotides line up with TRBD1. V lost 6 bases and J lost 1; bases outside the gene matches: 5. CDR1 SEHNR and CDR2 FQNEAQ come from the germline V gene (reference sequence). There are 14 residues in the CDR3. The CDR3 loop reads CASRTQGRNTEAFF. Written as DNA, the CDR3 is TGTGCCAGCAGGACACAGGGGAGGAACACTGAAGCTTTCTTT.

This chain joins TRBV6-5 and TRBJ1-1; 7 bases match TRBD1. With V trimmed by 6 bases and J by 4 bases, 5 bases remained unmatched. Germline V gene sequence: CDR1 MNHEY, CDR2 SVGAGI. The CDR3 spans 13 residues. CDR3 nucleotide sequence: TGTGCCAGCAGGACGACAGGGAGCACTGAAGCTTTCTTT. Translated: CASRTTGSTEAFF.

The J gene is TRBJ2-7, the V gene TRBV7-2; TRBD1 is a possible D gene (6 bases). CDR3 length: 19 residues. Trimming took off 2 bases at V and 1 base at J, with 24 bases between the two ends. Germline V gives CDR1 SGHTA, CDR2 FQGNSA. CDR3 DNA sequence: TGTGCCAGCAGCTTATATTTCCTTAGGGGACCAGGGGTTTCCTACGAGCAGTACTTC. Its protein is CASSLYFLRGPGVSYEQYF.

This clone is medium-sized in the sample. V usage is TRBV2 and J usage is TRBJ2-7, with D perhaps TRBD1 (5 bases). The CDR3 is 13 amino acids. Germline lookup yields CDR1 SNHLY and CDR2 FYNNEI. Trimming left V 7 bases short and J 3 bases short, with 13 bases between. CDR3 coding DNA: TGTGCCAGCACTTTTAACAGGTACTACGAGCAGTACTTC. Residues: CASTFNRYYEQYF. Full variable domain (missing parts from reference TRBV2 and TRBJ2-7): EPEVTQTPSHQVTQMGQEVILRCVPISNHLYFYWYRQILGQKVEFLVSFYNNEISEKSEIFDDQFSVERPDGSNFTLKIRSTKLEDSAMYFCASTFNRYYEQYFGPGTRLTVT.

J is TRBJ1-2 and V is TRBV5-6, with 9 bases aligning to TRBD1. Per germline, CDR1 SGHDT and CDR2 YYEEEE. Trimming cost V 4 bases and J 8 bases; bases outside gene matches: 6. This CDR3 comprises 13 residues. CDR3 amino acids: CASSEQGAPGYTF. CDR3 DNA sequence: TGTGCCAGCAGCGAACAGGGGGCGCCCGGCTACACCTTC.

This chain uses TRBV4-2 with TRBJ2-4, with D possibly matching TRBD2 (5 bases). V lost 0 bases and J 8 bases, leaving 23 bases between the germline ends. CDR1 LGHNA and CDR2 YNFKEQ come from the germline V gene. CDR3 length: 18 amino acids. CDR3 loop: CASSQDLIAGYPGDIQYF. The DNA of the CDR3 is TGTGCCAGCAGCCAAGATCTTATTGCAGGCTATCCCGGGGACATTCAGTACTTC.

The chain uses TRBV7-2 and TRBJ1-2; D unclear. Trimming stripped 6 bases from V and 1 base from J, with 9 bases between. In germline, CDR1 is SGHTA, CDR2 FQGNSA. The CDR3 is 13 residues long. The CDR3 DNA reads TGTGCCAGCAGTCGAAACATTAACTATGGCTACACCTTC. Translation: CASSRNINYGYTF.

J is TRBJ2-1 and V is TRBV10-3, with TRBD1 identical over 9 bases. The CDR3 length is 15 residues. CDR1 and CDR2 from the germline V gene are ENHRY and SYGVKD. Trimming took 4 bases from V and 8 from J; bases not matched to a gene: 9. Here the CDR3 reads CAISGSGTGPYEQFF. As DNA, the CDR3 is TGTGCCATCAGTGGTTCCGGGACAGGGCCCTATGAGCAGTTCTTC.

The chain combines TRBV2 with TRBJ1-1; no definite D call. This CDR3 region has 15 residues. Germline V gives CDR1 SNHLY, CDR2 FYNNEI. V gave up 5 bases and J gave up 1 base, with 14 bases separating them. CDR3: CASSLSFYRNTEAFF. In DNA, the CDR3 is TGTGCCAGCAGTCTATCATTCTACAGGAACACTGAAGCTTTCTTT. Full variable domain (remainder filled in from reference TRBV2 and TRBJ1-1): EPEVTQTPSHQVTQMGQEVILRCVPISNHLYFYWYRQILGQKVEFLVSFYNNEISEKSEIFDDQFSVERPDGSNFTLKIRSTKLEDSAMYFCASSLSFYRNTEAFFGQGTRLTVV.

This rearrangement joins TRBV6-2 or TRBV6-3 to TRBJ1-2, with D possibly being TRBD1 (5 bases). Germline CDR1 MNHEY, CDR2 SVGEGT. V lost 5 bases to trimming and J lost 5 bases, with 9 bases between them. This CDR3 is built from 12 residues. This chain's CDR3 is CASSAQGYGYTF. Written as DNA, the CDR3 is TGTGCCAGCAGTGCCCAGGGATATGGCTACACCTTC.

This rearrangement joins TRBV6-5 to TRBJ1-1; D remains unclear. The V end was cut by 6 bases, the J end by 3 bases, with 8 bases between. Germline CDR1 MNHEY, CDR2 SVGAGI. CDR3 size: 12 residues. CDR3 nucleotide sequence: TGTGCCAGCAGATACCGGGACACTGAAGCTTTCTTT. It codes for CASRYRDTEAFF.

This clone turned up a few times. Other DNA sequences within the sample encode an identical CDR3. This chain's CDR3 is CASTPGGQGYNEQFF. In DNA, the CDR3 is TGTGCCAGTACCCCTGGGGGACAGGGCTACAATGAGCAGTTCTTC. This chain links TRBV19 with TRBJ2-1; 9 bases map to TRBD1. Germline V gene data show CDR1 as LNHDA and CDR2 as SQIVND (reference sequence). The junction had 7 bases not matched to a gene; V was cut back by 7 bases and J by 3 bases. This CDR3 contains 15 residues. The full variable domain, in which reference TRBV19 and TRBJ2-1 provide the parts outside the CDR3, is DGGITQSPKYLFRKEGQNVTLSCEQNLNHDAMYWYRQDPGQGLRLIYYSQIVNDFQKGDIAEGYSVSREKKESFPLTVTSAQKNPTAFYLCASTPGGQGYNEQFFGPGTRLTVL.

This chain uses TRBV3-1 (or the pseudogene TRBV3-2) with TRBJ1-4; 7 nucleotides match TRBD1. This CDR3 has 14 residues. The trim removed 6 bases at V and 5 bases at J, leaving 6 bases unmatched. From germline, CDR1 is LGHDT and CDR2 YNNKEL (reference sequence). The CDR3 reads CASRPQGGNEKLFF. In DNA form, the CDR3 reads TGTGCCAGCAGACCTCAGGGGGGAAATGAAAAACTGTTTTTT.

The rearrangement joins TRBV29-1 to TRBJ2-7; 7 bases map to TRBD2. CDR1 and CDR2 (germline): SQVTM, ANQGSEA. The CDR3 covers 11 residues. The V gene end was trimmed by 4 bases and the J gene end by 5 bases; junction bases not matched to a gene: 2. CDR3 loop: CSVGEGHEQYF. The CDR3 bases are TGCAGCGTTGGGGAGGGTCACGAGCAGTACTTC.

This sequence joins TRBV5-1 and TRBJ2-1, with 7 bases lining up with TRBD2. Germline V lookup: CDR1 SGHRS, CDR2 YFSETQ. This CDR3 is 15 amino acids long. With V trimmed by 4 bases and J by 3 bases, 7 bases remained unmatched. CDR3: CASSPGGGDYNEQFF. The DNA of the CDR3 is TGCGCCAGCAGCCCCGGTGGGGGGGACTACAATGAGCAGTTCTTC.

The chain combines TRBV2 with TRBJ2-3, with 7 bases identical to TRBD2. V shed 6 bases and J 0 bases; nucleotides not matched to a gene: 12. The CDR3 covers 17 residues. Germline CDR1 reads SNHLY; CDR2 reads FYNNEI. The CDR3 here is CASSPPWGAGSTDTQYF. As DNA, the CDR3 is TGTGCCAGCAGCCCCCCATGGGGAGCGGGGAGCACAGATACGCAGTATTTT.

The genes are TRBV19 and TRBJ2-7; D perhaps matches TRBD1 (5 bases). The CDR3 consists of 15 residues. Germline V gene lookup returns CDR1 LNHDA and CDR2 SQIVND (reference sequence). V lost 3 bases and J 0 bases, leaving 12 bases between the germline ends. This CDR3 is CASSILTDSSYEQYF. CDR3 coding DNA: TGTGCCAGTAGTATCTTAACCGACAGCTCCTACGAGCAGTACTTC.

The rearrangement uses TRBV20-1 and TRBJ2-5, with D perhaps TRBD2 (5 bases). This CDR3 region has 15 residues. The germline V and J ends were trimmed by 5 bases and 5 bases, with 21 bases remaining between them. Germline assignment: CDR1 DFQATT and CDR2 SNEGSKA (reference sequence). As DNA, the CDR3 is TGCAGTGCTCGTGCCGCTCTTGACGGACTGGAGACCCAGTACTTC. Amino acid sequence: CSARAALDGLETQYF.

The rearrangement joins TRBV5-6 to TRBJ2-4; D possibly corresponds to TRBD1 (7 bases). The CDR3 consists of 15 residues. V was shortened by 2 bases and J by 10 bases, with 19 bases between the two germline ends. CDR1 is SGHDT, CDR2 YYEEEE, per germline. CDR3 region: CASSLLDRRGDIQYF. The CDR3, as DNA: TGTGCCAGCAGCTTACTGGACAGGAGGGGAGATATTCAGTACTTC.

V and J are TRBV2 and TRBJ2-1, with D perhaps matching TRBD1 (6 bases). Looked up from germline, CDR1 is SNHLY and CDR2 is FYNNEI. V was clipped by 4 bases and J by 4 bases, with 14 bases between them. The CDR3 is made up of 15 amino acids. The chain's CDR3 is CASSALGTPYNEQFF. The CDR3, as DNA: TGTGCCAGCAGTGCCCTGGGGACACCATACAATGAGCAGTTCTTC. The variable domain in full, completed from reference TRBV2 and TRBJ2-1, reads EPEVTQTPSHQVTQMGQEVILRCVPISNHLYFYWYRQILGQKVEFLVSFYNNEISEKSEIFDDQFSVERPDGSNFTLKIRSTKLEDSAMYFCASSALGTPYNEQFFGPGTRLTVL.